A single sample gave rise to the 22 T cell receptor beta chains below, sequenced in a study of T cell responses to AZD1222 COVID-19 vaccine (TCRdb year 2021). In the paper's terms, the time point label means: baseline before first vaccination. The library came from the immunoSEQ multiplex PCR assay. The clones in this table, taken by TCRdb from immuneACCESS, are in-frame only. Not every clone is retained; where verified, under half of the shortfall comes from an unresolved V gene, and the cause of the rest is unknown. The sample includes around 89,000 clones, with over 75% observed a single time. Together, the top ten hold roughly a tenth of the sample. Sequencing used peripheral blood, obtained on day 0 of AZD1222 vaccination. Source of these receptors: an adult in good health.

The chain uses TRBV18 and TRBJ2-3; TRBD2 might be the D (5 bases). This CDR3 comprises 13 residues. Germline V gene data show CDR1 as KGHSH and CDR2 as LQKENI. V was shortened by 1 base and J by 5 bases, with 7 bases between the two germline ends. CDR3 amino acids: CASSPRSEDTQYF. The CDR3 nucleotides are TGTGCCAGCTCACCACGTAGCGAAGATACGCAGTATTTT.

The rearrangement links TRBV2 to TRBJ2-2; 8 nucleotides line up with TRBD2. After removal of 4 bases from V and 4 bases from J, the junction contained 8 bases not matched to a gene. CDR3 length: 16 amino acids. From germline, CDR1 is SNHLY and CDR2 FYNNEI. The CDR3 DNA reads TGTGCCAGCAGTGGGGCCGGGAGGGCCCCCACCGGGGAGCTGTTTTTT. Its protein is CASSGAGRAPTGELFF.

This chain uses TRBV19 with TRBJ2-1; 7 bases match TRBD1. Germline V gene sequence: CDR1 LNHDA, CDR2 SQIVND (reference sequence). The CDR3 is 13 amino acids. V shed 6 bases and J 7 bases; nucleotides not matched to a gene: 6. For the CDR3, the DNA is TGTGCCAGTAGCTTCGACAGGGATAATGAGCAGTTCTTC. It translates to CASSFDRDNEQFF.

V usage is TRBV18 and J usage is TRBJ1-4; D is unclear. Germline V lookup: CDR1 KGHSH, CDR2 LQKENI. CDR3 length equals 16 residues. V dropped 6 bases and J dropped 0 bases, with 14 bases sitting between them. For the CDR3, the DNA is TGTGCCAGCTCCGCCGACTGGGGAGCAACTAATGAAAAACTGTTTTTT. Amino acids: CASSADWGATNEKLFF.

V gene TRBV7-6 combines with J gene TRBJ2-2, with 10 bases identical to TRBD2. CDR1 and CDR2 (germline): SGHVS, FNYEAQ. V dropped 6 bases and J dropped 3; count of bases not matched to a gene: 4. This CDR3 comprises 15 residues. The DNA of the CDR3 is TGTGCCAGCAGATCGCTAGCGGGGGACACCGGGGAGCTGTTTTTT. This encodes CASRSLAGDTGELFF.

This chain connects TRBV6-6 to TRBJ1-6; 9 bases are shared with TRBD1. CDR3 length: 20 amino acids. CDR1 is MNHNY and CDR2 is SVGAGI in the germline V gene (reference sequence). J lost 1 base, V lost 5 bases, and 15 bases had no gene match. The CDR3 spells CASSPPSGTGSISYNSPLHF. The CDR3 DNA is TGTGCCAGCAGTCCTCCCTCCGGGACAGGGAGCATATCCTATAATTCACCCCTCCACTTT.

The J gene is TRBJ1-5, the V gene TRBV3-1 (or the pseudogene TRBV3-2), with D perhaps matching TRBD1 (5 bases). Germline assignment: CDR1 LGHDT and CDR2 YNNKEL (reference sequence). Trimming shortened V by 3 bases and J by 4 bases, and 10 bases separated the two germline ends. The CDR3 consists of 14 residues. CDR3 protein: CASSQGRSNQPQHF. The CDR3 DNA is TGTGCCAGCAGCCAGGGACGATCAAATCAGCCCCAGCATTTT.

The rearrangement links TRBV5-1 to TRBJ2-2; a possible D gene is TRBD2 (7 bases). This CDR3 contains 17 residues. V was cut by 3 bases and J by 7 bases, with 22 bases left in between. Germline lookup yields CDR1 SGHRS and CDR2 YFSETQ. The CDR3: CASSSAGGGFVGGELFF. CDR3 DNA: TGCGCCAGCAGCTCGGCTGGCGGGGGCTTCGTAGGCGGGGAGCTGTTTTTT.

The chain uses TRBV5-4 and TRBJ1-1, with D tentatively TRBD1 (5 bases). Trimming shortened V by 4 bases and J by 1 base, and 14 bases separated the two germline ends. CDR3 size: 15 residues. Looked up from germline, CDR1 is SGHNT and CDR2 is YYREEE (reference sequence). The CDR3 bases are TGTGCCAGCAGCGCGCGACAGTGGGGGAACACTGAAGCTTTCTTT. It is translated as CASSARQWGNTEAFF.

The rearrangement joins TRBV6-6 to TRBJ2-2; D is perhaps TRBD2 (6 bases). V lost 5 bases and J lost 0, with 19 bases in between. The CDR3 spans 18 residues. Germline CDR1 reads MNHNY; CDR2 reads SVGAGI (reference sequence). This chain's CDR3 is CASSPRPPGTSNTGELFF. CDR3 nucleotides: TGTGCCAGCAGTCCCCGGCCCCCCGGGACTTCGAACACCGGGGAGCTGTTTTTT.

This clone ranks as medium-sized (0.01 to 0.1%). This sample also contains other DNA sequences that code for the same CDR3. The chain employs TRBV3-1 (or the pseudogene TRBV3-2) and TRBJ1-5; 7 bases align to TRBD1. Germline assignment: CDR1 LGHDT and CDR2 YNNKEL (reference sequence). V was clipped by 5 bases and J by 0 bases; unmatched bases: 1. This CDR3 has 14 amino acids. The chain's CDR3 is CASSTGDSNQPQHF. CDR3 bases: TGTGCCAGCAGCACAGGGGATAGCAATCAGCCCCAGCATTTT.

The rearrangement links TRBV27 to TRBJ1-2, with D unclear. Germline values: CDR1 MNHEY, CDR2 SMNVEV (reference sequence). V gave up 5 bases and J gave up 5 bases, with 21 bases separating them. The CDR3 length is 16 residues. In nucleotides, the CDR3 is TGTGCCAGCAGTCCTTGGAAAAGCAATTTTCGGTATGGCTACACCTTC. This gives the protein CASSPWKSNFRYGYTF.

V is TRBV29-1 and J is TRBJ2-1; D remains ambiguous. V was shortened by 6 bases and J by 5 bases, with 14 bases between the two germline ends. This CDR3 is built from 13 residues. Germline V gene sequence: CDR1 SQVTM, CDR2 ANQGSEA. The CDR3 DNA follows: TGCAGCGTCCGGACCTTTGGGGACAATGAGCAGTTCTTC. Encoded protein: CSVRTFGDNEQFF.

The chain employs TRBV2 and TRBJ2-1; D might be TRBD1 (5 bases). Between the trimmed V and J ends, which lost 8 bases and 8 bases, there was a span of 16 bases. The V gene's germline CDR1 is SNHLY and CDR2 FYNNEI. The CDR3 has 13 amino acids. The chain's CDR3 is CASRSGAIDEQFF. CDR3 coding DNA: TGTGCCAGCCGGAGTGGGGCGATCGATGAGCAGTTCTTC.

In its sample, this clone was seen a few times. The chain employs TRBV6-5 and TRBJ2-1; D is unresolved. V was clipped by 7 bases and J by 5 bases, with 6 bases between them. The CDR3 length is 11 residues. Germline loops: CDR1 MNHEY, CDR2 SVGAGI. CDR3 sequence: CASKEHNEQFF. The CDR3 nucleotides are TGTGCCAGCAAAGAACACAATGAGCAGTTCTTC.

The CDR3 here is CASSAVSTDTQYF. CDR3 bases: TGTGCCAGCAGCGCAGTTAGCACAGATACGCAGTATTTT. The chain uses TRBV5-6 and TRBJ2-3; D unclear. Germline-derived CDR1 and CDR2 are SGHDT and YYEEEE. Trimming pared 4 bases from V and 0 bases from J, leaving 6 bases between. The length of the CDR3 is 13 residues. Full variable domain (missing parts from reference TRBV5-6 and TRBJ2-3): DAGVTQSPTHLIKTRGQQVTLRCSPKSGHDTVSWYQQALGQGPQFIFQYYEEEERQRGNFPDRFSGHQFPNYSSELNVNALLLGDSALYLCASSAVSTDTQYFGPGTRLTVL.

V and J are TRBV5-1 and TRBJ1-1, with D possibly TRBD1 on 6 matching bases. Trimming took 4 bases from V and 5 from J, leaving 24 bases between them. The CDR3 extends over 17 amino acids. The germline gives CDR1 SGHRS, CDR2 YFSETQ. The CDR3 region has the DNA TGCGCCAGCAGCCCTACAGGGTCGGCCGGTGGGTGGACTGAAGCTTTCTTT. This codes for CASSPTGSAGGWTEAFF.

This chain uses TRBV5-1 with TRBJ1-4; no firm D call. Trimming took 7 bases from V and 8 from J, leaving 30 bases between them. From germline, CDR1 is SGHRS and CDR2 YFSETQ. This CDR3 contains 18 residues. CDR3 residues: CASGVGLFPLTQDEKLFF. Here the CDR3 DNA reads TGCGCCAGCGGGGTCGGACTCTTCCCATTAACCCAGGACGAAAAACTGTTTTTT.

This sequence joins TRBV27 and TRBJ2-5, with 7 bases matching TRBD2. CDR3 size: 17 residues. Per germline, CDR1 MNHEY and CDR2 SMNVEV (reference sequence). V was clipped by 3 bases and J by 7 bases; unmatched bases: 17. The CDR3 bases are TGTGCCAGCAGTTTCACCCCTTCAAAGGCGGGGGATGGGACCCAGTACTTC. It yields the protein CASSFTPSKAGDGTQYF.

The genes are TRBV7-9 and TRBJ1-4; 7 bases map to TRBD1. The CDR3 covers 15 residues. Germline loops: CDR1 SEHNR, CDR2 FQNEAQ (reference sequence). J lost 6 bases, V lost 4 bases, and 8 bases had no gene match. The CDR3, as DNA: TGTGCCAGCAGCTCCGGACAGGTCAAGGATGAAAAACTGTTTTTT. It is translated as CASSSGQVKDEKLFF. The whole variable domain, filled in from reference TRBV7-9 and TRBJ1-4, reads DTGVSQNPRHKITKRGQNVTFRCDPISEHNRLYWYRQTLGQGPEFLTYFQNEAQLEKSRLLSDRFSAERPKGSFSTLEIQRTEQGDSAMYLCASSSGQVKDEKLFFGSGTQLSVL.

The rearrangement uses TRBV24-1 and TRBJ1-2, with 10 bases that match TRBD1. The length of the CDR3 is 15 residues. V shed 3 bases and J 2 bases; nucleotides not matched to a gene: 2. Germline V CDR1 and CDR2: KGHDR, SFDVKD. The CDR3: CATSDGTGANYGYTF. The CDR3 coding sequence is TGTGCCACCAGTGATGGGACAGGGGCCAACTATGGCTACACCTTC.

The CDR3 nucleotides are TGTGCCAGCAGCCGACAGCCAAATTCACCCCTCCACTTT. Encoded protein: CASSRQPNSPLHF. The chain joins TRBV7-2 to TRBJ1-6; D may be TRBD1 (5 bases). Between the trimmed V and J ends, which lost 5 bases and 7 bases, there was a span of 9 bases. Germline V gene data show CDR1 as SGHTA and CDR2 as FQGNSA. The CDR3 has 13 residues.